What follows are 3 T cell receptor beta chains derived from one specimen sequenced in a study of shared clonotypes between healthy human individuals. Libraries were prepared by immunoSEQ multiplex PCR; TCRdb keeps only in-frame clonotypes and omits some of them. The data contain about 330,000 clones, 74% of them seen just once; the ten biggest clones take up 10% to 13%. Sequenced: memory CD4+ T cells sorted from blood. Subset specified: CD45RA-negative fraction. These receptors originate from a young man in good health.

J is TRBJ2-3 and V is TRBV5-1; D unresolved. The CDR3 sequence is 12 residues long. V shed 0 bases and J shed 6 bases, with 5 bases lying between them. Germline V gene data show CDR1 as SGHRS and CDR2 as YFSETQ. This chain's CDR3 is CASSLVADTQYF. CDR3 in DNA: TGCGCCAGCAGCTTGGTCGCTGATACGCAGTATTTT.

The chain has TRBV7-6 and TRBJ2-3; D unresolved. Germline V gene sequence: CDR1 SGHVS, CDR2 FNYEAQ. V lost 1 base and J 5 bases, leaving 7 bases between the germline ends. CDR3 length: 13 residues. The CDR3 region is CASSLGFGDTQYF. CDR3 nucleotides: TGTGCCAGCAGCTTAGGATTTGGAGATACGCAGTATTTT.

This clone was recorded a few times. The rearrangement uses TRBV28 and TRBJ2-2; D is possibly TRBD1 (5 bases). Germline values: CDR1 MDHEN, CDR2 SYDVKM. V dropped 3 bases and J dropped 4 bases, with 12 bases sitting between them. This CDR3 comprises 15 residues. The CDR3 DNA reads as TGTGCCAGCAGTTTCTCTGCCCAGGGCACCGGGGAGCTGTTTTTT. This sequence encodes CASSFSAQGTGELFF. The full variable domain, with the rest looked up from reference TRBV28 and TRBJ2-2, is DVKVTQSSRYLVKRTGEKVFLECVQDMDHENMFWYRQDPGLGLRLIYFSYDVKMKEKGDIPEGYSVSREKKERFSLILESASTNQTSMYLCASSFSAQGTGELFFGEGSRLTVL.